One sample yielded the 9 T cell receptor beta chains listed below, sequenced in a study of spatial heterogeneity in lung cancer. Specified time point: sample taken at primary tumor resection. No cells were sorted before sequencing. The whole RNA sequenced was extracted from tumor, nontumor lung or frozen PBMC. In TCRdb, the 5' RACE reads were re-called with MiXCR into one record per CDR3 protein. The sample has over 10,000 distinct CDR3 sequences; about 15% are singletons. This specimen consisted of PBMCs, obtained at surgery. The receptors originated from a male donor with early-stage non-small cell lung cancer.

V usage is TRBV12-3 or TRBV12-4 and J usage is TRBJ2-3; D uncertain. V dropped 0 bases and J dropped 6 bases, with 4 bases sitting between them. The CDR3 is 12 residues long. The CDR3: CASSLALDTQYF. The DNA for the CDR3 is TGTGCCAGCAGTTTAGCGCTCGATACGCAGTATTTT.

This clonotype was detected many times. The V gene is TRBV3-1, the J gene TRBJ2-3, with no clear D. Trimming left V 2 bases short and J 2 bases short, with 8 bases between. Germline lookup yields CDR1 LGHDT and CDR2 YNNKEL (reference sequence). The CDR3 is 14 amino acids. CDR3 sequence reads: CASSQRDHTDTQYF. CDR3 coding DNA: TGTGCCAGCAGCCAAAGAGACCACACAGATACGCAGTATTTT.

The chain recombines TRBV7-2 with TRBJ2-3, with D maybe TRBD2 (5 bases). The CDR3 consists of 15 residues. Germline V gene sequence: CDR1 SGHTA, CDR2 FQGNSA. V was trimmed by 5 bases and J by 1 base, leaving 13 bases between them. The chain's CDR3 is CASSPLGMGTDTQYF. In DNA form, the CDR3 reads TGTGCCAGCAGCCCTCTCGGGATGGGCACAGATACGCAGTATTTT. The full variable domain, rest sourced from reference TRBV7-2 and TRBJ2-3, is GAGVSQSPSNKVTEKGKDVELRCDPISGHTALYWYRQSLGQGLEFLIYFQGNSAPDKSGLPSDRFSAERTGGSVSTLTIQRTQQEDSAVYLCASSPLGMGTDTQYFGPGTRLTVL.

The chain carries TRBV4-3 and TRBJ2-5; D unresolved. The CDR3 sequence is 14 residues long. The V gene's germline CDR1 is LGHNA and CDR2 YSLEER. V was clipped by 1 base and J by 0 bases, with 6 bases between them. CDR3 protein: CASSQGAYQETQYF. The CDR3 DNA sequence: TGCGCCAGCAGCCAAGGAGCGTACCAAGAGACCCAGTACTTC.

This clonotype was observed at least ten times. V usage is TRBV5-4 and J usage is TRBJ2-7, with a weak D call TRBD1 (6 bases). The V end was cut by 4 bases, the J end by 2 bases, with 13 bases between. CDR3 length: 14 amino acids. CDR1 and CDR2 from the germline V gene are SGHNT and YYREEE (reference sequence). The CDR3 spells CASSAGTNPYEQYF. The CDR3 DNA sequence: TGTGCCAGCAGCGCCGGGACAAATCCCTACGAGCAGTACTTC.

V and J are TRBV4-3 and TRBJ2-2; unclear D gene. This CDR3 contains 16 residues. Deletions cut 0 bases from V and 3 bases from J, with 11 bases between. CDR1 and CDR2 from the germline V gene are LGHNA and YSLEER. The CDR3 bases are TGCGCCAGCAGCCAAGATCTGAACTGGGACACCGGGGAGCTGTTTTTT. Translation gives CASSQDLNWDTGELFF.

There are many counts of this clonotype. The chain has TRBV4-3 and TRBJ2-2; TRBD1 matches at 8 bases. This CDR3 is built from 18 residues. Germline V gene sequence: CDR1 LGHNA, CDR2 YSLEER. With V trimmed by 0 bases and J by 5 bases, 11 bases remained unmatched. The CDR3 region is CASSQDPSGRGRTGELFF. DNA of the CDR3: TGCGCCAGCAGCCAAGATCCGTCCGGCAGGGGGCGGACCGGGGAGCTGTTTTTT.

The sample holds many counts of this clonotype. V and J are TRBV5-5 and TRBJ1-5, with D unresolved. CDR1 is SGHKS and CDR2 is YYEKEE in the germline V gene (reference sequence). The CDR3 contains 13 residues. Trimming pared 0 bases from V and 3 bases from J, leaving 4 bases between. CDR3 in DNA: TGTGCCAGCAGCTTGGCCCTCAATCAGCCCCAGCATTTT. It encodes CASSLALNQPQHF.

The chain's CDR3 is CASSSPPPEQYF. For the CDR3, the DNA is TGTGCCAGCAGCTCCCCCCCTCCCGAGCAGTACTTC. The J gene is TRBJ2-7, the V gene TRBV11-2, with D uncertain. The V gene lost 4 bases and the J gene lost 6 bases, with 10 bases spanning the gap. Germline loops: CDR1 SGHAT, CDR2 FQNNGV. The CDR3 runs 12 residues.